Listed here are 21 T cell receptor beta chains from one sample, sequenced in a study of blood T cell repertoires in COVID-19. Clones were sequenced by immunoSEQ multiplex PCR, and TCRdb holds only the in-frame ones, with some missing. The table lists about 210,000 clones, 84% of them singletons. Source material: peripheral blood. The receptor set was obtained from a woman aged 45-65 years with active or convalescent COVID-19.

The chain combines TRBV7-7 with TRBJ2-5; TRBD2 matches 12 bases. This CDR3 is 15 amino acids long. Germline V CDR1 and CDR2: SSHAT, FNYEAQ (reference sequence). The junction had 5 bases not matched to a gene; V was cut back by 5 bases and J by 4 bases. CDR3 DNA: TGTGCCAGCAGCACGACTAGCGGGAGAGGAGAGACCCAGTACTTC. It is translated as CASSTTSGRGETQYF.

The CDR3 sequence: CASSQDRLGYTF. DNA for the CDR3: TGTGCCAGCAGCCAGGACAGGTTGGGCTACACCTTC. The gene calls are TRBV3-1 (or the pseudogene TRBV3-2) and TRBJ1-2; TRBD1 matches 7 bases. The CDR3 extends over 12 amino acids. The V and J ends lost 3 bases and 8 bases, in that order; junction bases with no gene match: 3. Germline CDR1 is LGHDT and CDR2 is YNNKEL (reference sequence).

This clone came up a few times. The rearrangement links TRBV19 to TRBJ2-1; weak D call: TRBD2 (6 bases). Germline CDR1 LNHDA, CDR2 SQIVND (reference sequence). The CDR3 spans 16 residues. Trimming removed 4 bases from V and 0 bases from J, with 13 bases in between. Written as DNA, the CDR3 is TGTGCCAGTAGTAGCTGGAGGGCTCCCTCCTACAATGAGCAGTTCTTC. Amino acids: CASSSWRAPSYNEQFF.

V gene TRBV3-1 (or the pseudogene TRBV3-2) combines with J gene TRBJ2-1; D gene uncertain. Germline V gene sequence: CDR1 LGHDT, CDR2 YNNKEL (reference sequence). Deletions cut 5 bases from V and 0 bases from J, with 14 bases between. This CDR3 spans 16 amino acids. In DNA form, the CDR3 reads TGTGCCAGCAGCGCAGGTTCGCCCAGCTCCTACAATGAGCAGTTCTTC. Its translation is CASSAGSPSSYNEQFF.

As regards this clone: Other DNA sequences in this sample translate to the same CDR3. The chain employs TRBV6-5 and TRBJ1-2; no clear D gene. Germline V lookup: CDR1 MNHEY, CDR2 SVGAGI. V shed 6 bases and J shed 0 bases, with 8 bases lying between them. The length of the CDR3 is 13 residues. The CDR3 region has the DNA TGTGCCAGCAGCAGCGGAGCTAACTATGGCTACACCTTC. Translated, it gives CASSSGANYGYTF.

This clone was seen a few times. This sequence joins TRBV19 and TRBJ1-5, with unresolved D. Deletions cut 2 bases from V and 6 bases from J, with 14 bases between. The V gene's germline CDR1 is LNHDA and CDR2 SQIVND (reference sequence). The CDR3 runs 15 residues. The CDR3, as DNA: TGTGCCAGTAGTATAATAGAGAGGGCTAGTCAGCCCCAGCATTTT. Translation: CASSIIERASQPQHF.

The chain links TRBV7-9 to TRBJ2-6; 8 bases are a match to TRBD1. The CDR3 totals 19 residues. The junction had 13 bases not matched to a gene; V was cut back by 4 bases and J by 2 bases. The germline gives CDR1 SEHNR, CDR2 FQNEAQ (reference sequence). This CDR3 reads CASSSTWTGKLTGANVLTF. CDR3 sequence (DNA): TGTGCCAGCAGCTCGACATGGACAGGGAAGTTAACTGGGGCCAACGTCCTGACTTTC.

A note on this clone: A read error is possible here, since a much larger clone lies one base away. The same CDR3 is also encoded by other DNA sequences in this sample. The chain employs TRBV5-4 and TRBJ1-6; D is undetermined. This CDR3 has 14 residues. Germline-derived CDR1 and CDR2 are SGHNT and YYREEE (reference sequence). Trimming stripped 1 base from V and 5 bases from J, with 7 bases between. CDR3: CASSLTVHNSPLHF. As DNA, the CDR3 is TGTGCCAGCAGCTTGACAGTCCATAATTCACCCCTCCACTTT.

The chain employs TRBV5-4 and TRBJ1-1, with 9 bases that match TRBD1. J lost 2 bases, V lost 0 bases, and 8 bases had no gene match. Germline V CDR1 and CDR2: SGHNT, YYREEE (reference sequence). This CDR3 has 17 residues. The CDR3 bases are TGTGCCAGCAGCTTGGCCGGGACAGGGTCGTTCAACACTGAAGCTTTCTTT. This sequence encodes CASSLAGTGSFNTEAFF.

The CDR3 coding sequence is TGTGCCAGCAGTTCGTTCAGCTCCTACGAGCAGTACTTC. Encoded protein: CASSSFSSYEQYF. The chain carries TRBV6-5 and TRBJ2-7; the D is unclear. CDR3 length: 13 residues. The germline gives CDR1 MNHEY, CDR2 SVGAGI. V shed 4 bases and J shed 0 bases, with 7 bases lying between them.

The V call is TRBV19, the J call TRBJ1-4; D ambiguous. Between the trimmed V and J ends, which lost 8 bases and 2 bases, there was a span of 12 bases. Germline V gene sequence: CDR1 LNHDA, CDR2 SQIVND (reference sequence). The CDR3 contains 14 residues. The CDR3 sequence is CASRTVATNEKLFF. Here the CDR3 DNA reads TGTGCCAGTCGAACAGTCGCGACTAATGAAAAACTGTTTTTT.

The V and J genes are TRBV7-9 and TRBJ1-6, with a weak D call TRBD1 (6 bases). Germline V gene sequence: CDR1 SEHNR, CDR2 FQNEAQ (reference sequence). The CDR3 totals 14 residues. Trimming stripped 1 base from V and 6 bases from J, with 7 bases between. CDR3 in DNA: TGTGCCAGCAGCTTAGAACAGGGTAATTCACCCCTCCACTTT. Translated, it gives CASSLEQGNSPLHF.

V and J are TRBV29-1 and TRBJ2-3, with D perhaps TRBD1 (6 bases). CDR3 length: 14 residues. V gave up 4 bases and J gave up 0 bases, with 11 bases separating them. CDR1 SQVTM and CDR2 ANQGSEA come from the germline V gene. This CDR3 is CSVGHRASTDTQYF. In DNA form, the CDR3 reads TGCAGCGTTGGACACAGGGCTAGCACAGATACGCAGTATTTT.

This chain uses TRBV6-5 with TRBJ2-3, with D hard to call. Trimming left V 0 bases short and J 1 base short, with 8 bases between. Germline V gene data show CDR1 as MNHEY and CDR2 as SVGAGI. This CDR3 comprises 15 residues. This chain's CDR3 is CASSYSWAGTDTQYF. CDR3 bases: TGTGCCAGCAGTTACTCGTGGGCCGGCACAGATACGCAGTATTTT.

V usage is TRBV4-1 and J usage is TRBJ2-7; TRBD2 might be the D (5 bases). The germline gives CDR1 MGHRA, CDR2 YSYEKL. Trimming shortened V by 0 bases and J by 0 bases, and 9 bases separated the two germline ends. The CDR3 runs 15 residues. Here the CDR3 reads CASSQDGGYSYEQYF. CDR3 nucleotide sequence: TGCGCCAGCAGCCAAGATGGAGGATACTCCTACGAGCAGTACTTC.

A single count supports this clone. This chain joins TRBV29-1 and TRBJ1-5, with unresolved D. This CDR3 region has 12 residues. V was shortened by 4 bases and J by 4 bases, with 8 bases between the two germline ends. CDR1 and CDR2 (germline): SQVTM, ANQGSEA. CDR3 bases: TGCAGCGTTGGTAACGGGAATCAGCCCCAGCATTTT. It encodes CSVGNGNQPQHF.

This clone appeared once. This chain uses TRBV2 with TRBJ1-2; 7 bases agree with TRBD1. V lost 1 base, J lost 4 bases, and 6 bases stayed unmatched. The length of the CDR3 is 15 residues. Germline lookup yields CDR1 SNHLY and CDR2 FYNNEI. CDR3 protein: CASSEGQGGFYGYTF. In nucleotides, the CDR3 is TGTGCCAGCAGTGAAGGTCAGGGGGGATTCTATGGCTACACCTTC.

J is TRBJ1-1 and V is TRBV9, with 10 bases that match TRBD1. CDR1 is SGDLS, CDR2 YYNGEE, per germline. V was pared by 6 bases and J by 7 bases, with 9 bases of the junction left unmatched. This CDR3 comprises 14 residues. The CDR3 DNA sequence: TGTGCCAGCACTAGACAGGGGGCGATGGGTGAAGCTTTCTTT. It encodes CASTRQGAMGEAFF.

This chain links TRBV7-9 with TRBJ2-7; TRBD1 aligns across 7 bases. The germline V gene encodes CDR1 SEHNR and CDR2 FQNEAQ (reference sequence). The CDR3 extends over 17 amino acids. V was pared by 5 bases and J by 3 bases, with 16 bases of the junction left unmatched. In DNA form, the CDR3 reads TGTGCCAGCAGCGGAGCGACAGGGTGGAGTGGAGGCTACGAGCAGTACTTC. Translation gives CASSGATGWSGGYEQYF.

V is TRBV2 and J is TRBJ2-7, with 8 nucleotides matching TRBD2. With 6 bases clipped from V and 3 bases from J, the junction kept 13 bases outside the gene matches. The CDR3 is made up of 16 amino acids. Germline V CDR1 and CDR2: SNHLY, FYNNEI. CDR3 in DNA: TGTGCCAGCAGCTCCGCCGGGGGGGATTCGGGCTACGAGCAGTACGTC. It encodes CASSSAGGDSGYEQYV.

V gene TRBV5-1 combines with J gene TRBJ2-2; D gene ambiguous. Germline V gene data show CDR1 as SGHRS and CDR2 as YFSETQ. The CDR3 loop spans 13 amino acids. Trimming removed 4 bases from V and 7 bases from J, with 11 bases in between. The CDR3 coding sequence is TGCGCCAGCAGCCCCCCCGGCGGCGGGGAGCTGTTTTTT. Protein: CASSPPGGGELFF.